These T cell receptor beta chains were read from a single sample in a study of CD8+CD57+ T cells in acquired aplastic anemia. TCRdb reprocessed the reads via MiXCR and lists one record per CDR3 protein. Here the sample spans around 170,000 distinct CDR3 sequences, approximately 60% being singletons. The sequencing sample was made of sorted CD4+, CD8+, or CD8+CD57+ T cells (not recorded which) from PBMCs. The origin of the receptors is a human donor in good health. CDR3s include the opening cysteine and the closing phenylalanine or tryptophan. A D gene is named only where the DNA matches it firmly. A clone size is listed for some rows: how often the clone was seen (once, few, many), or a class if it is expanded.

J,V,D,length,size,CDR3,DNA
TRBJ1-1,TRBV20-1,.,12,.,CSARYTGGEAFF,TGCAGTGCTAGATACACAGGAGGGGAAGCTTTCTTT
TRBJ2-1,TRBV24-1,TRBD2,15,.,CATSDLTSGSGEQFF,TGTGCCACCAGTGATCTAACTAGCGGGAGTGGTGAGCAGTTCTTC
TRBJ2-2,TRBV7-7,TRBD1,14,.,CASRSTGSTGELFF,TGTGCCAGCAGATCGACAGGGTCCACCGGGGAGCTGTTTTTT
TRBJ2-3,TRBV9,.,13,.,CASSVEGGDTQYF,TGTGCCAGCAGCGTAGAGGGTGGAGATACGCAGTATTTT
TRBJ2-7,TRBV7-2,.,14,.,CASSLEMWGYEQYF,TGTGCCAGCAGCTTAGAGATGTGGGGGTACGAGCAGTACTTC
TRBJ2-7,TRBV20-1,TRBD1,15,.,CSARGESGTGGAAYF,TGCAGTGCTAGAGGAGAGTCCGGGACAGGGGGCGCCGCTTACTTC
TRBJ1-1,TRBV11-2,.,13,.,CASSQDPYTEAFF,TGTGCCAGCAGCCAAGATCCCTACACTGAAGCTTTCTTT
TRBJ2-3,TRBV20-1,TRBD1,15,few,CSARAPGQGIDTQYF,TGCAGTGCTAGGGCGCCGGGACAGGGGATCGATACGCAGTATTTT
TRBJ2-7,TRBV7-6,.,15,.,CASSEGGAARYEQYF,TGTGCCAGCAGCGAGGGGGGCGCAGCGCGCTACGAGCAGTACTTC
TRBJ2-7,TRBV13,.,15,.,CASSLGGRGAHEQYF,TGTGCCAGCAGCTTAGGGGGCAGGGGGGCCCACGAGCAGTACTTC
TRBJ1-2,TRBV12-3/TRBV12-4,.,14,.,CASSERGKGDGYTF,TGTGCCAGCAGTGAAAGGGGTAAGGGAGATGGCTACACCTTC
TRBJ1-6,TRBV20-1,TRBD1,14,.,CSAVQTRGGSPLHF,TGCAGTGCTGTACAAACCAGGGGGGGATCACCCCTCCACTTT
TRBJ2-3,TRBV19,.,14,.,CASRRDIDTDTQYF,TGTGCCAGTAGACGGGACATAGACACAGATACGCAGTATTTT
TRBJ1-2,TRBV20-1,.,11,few,CSANRVHGYTF,TGCAGTGCTAACAGGGTACATGGCTACACCTTC
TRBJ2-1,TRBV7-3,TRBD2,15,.,CASSSSSGVYNEQFF,TGTGCCAGCAGCTCCTCTAGCGGGGTCTACAATGAGCAGTTCTTC
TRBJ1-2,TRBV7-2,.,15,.,CASSSDSLPRYGYTF,TGTGCCAGCAGCTCGGACAGCCTCCCTCGCTATGGCTACACCTTC